Listed below are T cell receptor beta chains from one sample, sequenced in a study of T cells after yellow fever vaccination. TCRdb itself ran the 5' RACE reads through MiXCR, one entry per CDR3 protein. The table lists around 230,000 distinct CDR3 sequences, 5.5% to 8.5% of them singletons. Source: CD4+ T cells sorted from PBMCs, taken on the day of the yellow fever booster vaccination. All receptors come from a man aged 25-40 years who received the YFV17D yellow fever vaccine. The CDR3 runs from the conserved cysteine through the conserved F or W. The D gene is left open where the match is weak. Not all rows give a size; the values are once, few, many and, for expanded clones, a class.

>-|TRBV7-2|-|TRBJ2-3
CASSFRSTSADTQYF
TGTGCCAGCAGCTTTCGGTCCACTTCGGCAGATACGCAGTATTTT
>TRBD2|TRBV5-8|few|TRBJ2-3
CASSLGLADSTDTQYF
TGTGCCAGCAGCCTGGGACTAGCGGACAGCACAGATACGCAGTATTTT
>-|TRBV19|few|TRBJ2-1
CASSISSYNEQFF
TGTGCCAGTAGTATTTCTTCCTACAATGAGCAGTTCTTC
>-|TRBV10-3|-|TRBJ2-3
CSMTITDTQYF
TGTTCCATGACTATCACAGATACGCAGTATTTT
>-|TRBV12-3/TRBV12-4|many|TRBJ2-5
CASTDRGLLQETQYF
TGTGCCAGCACCGACCGGGGACTTCTCCAAGAGACCCAGTACTTC
>TRBD2|TRBV15|many|TRBJ2-7
CATSRVGRGTSGSYEQYF
TGTGCCACCAGCAGAGTTGGGCGCGGGACTAGCGGGAGCTACGAGCAGTACTTC
>-|TRBV7-2|-|TRBJ2-7
CASSKTGVVEQYF
TGTGCCAGCAGCAAGACAGGCGTAGTGGAGCAGTACTTC
>-|TRBV11-3|few|TRBJ2-1
CASSPLSKVGGYNEQFF
TGTGCCAGCAGCCCCCTTTCGAAGGTAGGGGGCTACAATGAGCAGTTCTTC
>TRBD2|TRBV11-2|-|TRBJ2-1
CASSWRGSTYNEQFF
TGTGCCAGCAGCTGGCGGGGGTCAACATACAATGAGCAGTTCTTC
>TRBD2|TRBV30|few|TRBJ2-2
CAWRTSGGDTGELFF
TGTGCCTGGCGGACTAGCGGGGGGGACACCGGGGAGCTGTTTTTT
>TRBD2|TRBV4-2|few|TRBJ2-3
CASRRIAGESTDTQYF
TGTGCCAGCAGGCGGATAGCGGGAGAGAGCACAGATACGCAGTATTTT
>-|TRBV7-9|few|TRBJ2-3
CASSQWASTDTQYF
TGTGCCAGCAGCCAATGGGCTAGCACAGATACGCAGTATTTT
>TRBD1|TRBV5-1|few|TRBJ1-2
CASSLEAGGAGSYGYTF
TGCGCCAGCAGCTTGGAGGCAGGGGGCGCGGGTAGCTATGGCTACACCTTC
>-|TRBV7-2|few|TRBJ1-4
CASSLSGGAGKLFF
TGTGCCAGCAGCTTATCCGGGGGCGCTGGAAAACTGTTTTTT
>TRBD2|TRBV24-1|-|TRBJ2-5
CATSDLGTGGGETQYF
TGTGCCACCAGTGATTTGGGGACGGGGGGAGGCGAGACCCAGTACTTC
>-|TRBV12-3/TRBV12-4|many|TRBJ2-1
CASSPPQLVRGNEQFF
TGTGCCAGCAGCCCTCCCCAACTAGTGAGGGGCAATGAGCAGTTCTTC
>TRBD2|TRBV20-1|many|TRBJ2-5
CSASKRGRGETQYF
TGCAGTGCTAGCAAGCGGGGCCGGGGAGAGACCCAGTACTTC
>-|TRBV14|-|TRBJ1-1
CASSQDGAWDTEAFF
TGTGCCAGCAGCCAAGATGGGGCCTGGGACACTGAAGCTTTCTTT
>TRBD2|TRBV20-1|few|TRBJ2-1
CSARDDGRWGDEQFF
TGCAGTGCTAGAGACGACGGGAGGTGGGGGGATGAGCAGTTCTTC
>TRBD2|TRBV20-1|-|TRBJ2-5
CSVQVGMGLAGQETQYF
TGCAGTGTTCAAGTAGGGATGGGACTAGCGGGACAAGAGACCCAGTACTTC
>-|TRBV4-1|-|TRBJ2-3
CASSQEVIRGYTQYF
TGCGCCAGCAGCCAAGAGGTAATCAGGGGCTATACGCAGTATTTT
>TRBD2|TRBV27|many|TRBJ2-5
CASMLAGGQETQYF
TGTGCCAGCATGTTAGCGGGAGGACAAGAGACCCAGTACTTC
>TRBD2|TRBV11-1|few|TRBJ2-1
CASSHPGVVIAGTYNEQFF
TGTGCCAGCAGCCACCCGGGTGTGGTGATAGCGGGAACCTACAATGAGCAGTTCTTC
>-|TRBV20-1|-|TRBJ2-5
CSLDQGGETQYF
TGCAGTCTAGATCAGGGCGGGGAGACCCAGTACTTC
>-|TRBV5-1|many|TRBJ2-1
CASSEWSPLDEQFF
TGCGCCAGCAGTGAATGGTCCCCTCTAGATGAGCAGTTCTTC
>-|TRBV21-1|many|TRBJ2-7
CASFRVRGEQYF
TGTGCCAGCTTCAGGGTCCGGGGGGAGCAGTACTTC